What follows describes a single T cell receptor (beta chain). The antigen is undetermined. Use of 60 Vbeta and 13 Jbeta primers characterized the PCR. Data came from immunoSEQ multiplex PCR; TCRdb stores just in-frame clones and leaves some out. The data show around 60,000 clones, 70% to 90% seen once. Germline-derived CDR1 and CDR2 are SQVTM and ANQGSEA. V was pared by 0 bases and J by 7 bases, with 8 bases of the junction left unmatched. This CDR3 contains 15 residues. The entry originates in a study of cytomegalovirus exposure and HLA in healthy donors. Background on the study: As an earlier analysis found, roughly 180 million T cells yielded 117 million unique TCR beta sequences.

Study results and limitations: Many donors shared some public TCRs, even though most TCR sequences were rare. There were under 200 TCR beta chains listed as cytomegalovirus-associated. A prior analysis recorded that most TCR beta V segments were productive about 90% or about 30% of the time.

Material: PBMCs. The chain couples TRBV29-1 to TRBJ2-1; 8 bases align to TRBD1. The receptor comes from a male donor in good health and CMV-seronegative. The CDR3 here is CSVEEIWTGKNEQFF. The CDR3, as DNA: TGCAGCGTTGAAGAGATTTGGACAGGGAAAAATGAGCAGTTCTTC.